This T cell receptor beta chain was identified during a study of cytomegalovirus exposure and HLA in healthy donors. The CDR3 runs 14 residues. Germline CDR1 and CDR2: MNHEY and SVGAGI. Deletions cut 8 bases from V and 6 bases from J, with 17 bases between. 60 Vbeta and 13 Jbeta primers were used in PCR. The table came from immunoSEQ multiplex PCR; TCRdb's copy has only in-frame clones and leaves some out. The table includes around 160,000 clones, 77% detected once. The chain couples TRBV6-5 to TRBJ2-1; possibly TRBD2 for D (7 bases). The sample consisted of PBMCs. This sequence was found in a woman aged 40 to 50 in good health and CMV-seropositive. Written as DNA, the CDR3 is TGTGCCAGCGGGACGTCCCGGGGGGCCAATGAGCAGTTCTTC. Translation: CASGTSRGANEQFF.